This T cell receptor (beta chain) stems from a study of T cell responses to AZD1222 COVID-19 vaccine. Germline CDR1 reads SGHTA; CDR2 reads FQGTGA. The V and J ends lost 2 bases and 7 bases respectively, with 6 bases between them. This CDR3 contains 12 residues. On this clone itself: Its antigen is not identified.

Profiling relied on immunoSEQ multiplex PCR, and the TCRdb table lists in-frame clones only, not all of them. The sample yields more than 90,000 clones, more than 70% seen once. Study-wide results and limits: The span of vaccine-associated CD4 TCRs extended across spike, with dominance at 160-218 and 743-854.

The sequences come from peripheral blood, collected 28 days after the second AZD1222 dose. The clonotype comes from an adult who received the AZD1222 COVID-19 vaccine. V and J are TRBV7-3 and TRBJ2-1, with no clear D. CDR3 protein: CASSLSMNEQFF. CDR3 bases: TGTGCCAGCAGCTTATCAATGAATGAGCAGTTCTTC.